These 32 T cell receptor beta chains were all obtained from the same sample, sequenced in a study of shared clonotypes between healthy human individuals. Sequencing used immunoSEQ multiplex PCR; TCRdb keeps in-frame clones, though not all of them. The sample contains hundreds of thousands of clones, 70% to 80% of which appear only once. Specimen: PBMCs. These receptors originate from a middle-aged woman in good health. Some clones in this sample may be carry-over from other donors' samples.

The chain carries TRBV30 and TRBJ2-5; possibly TRBD1 or TRBD2 for D (6 bases each). The J call may not be correct, given that the DNA end is closer to TRBJ2-7. There are 13 residues in the CDR3. Germline values: CDR1 GTSNPN, CDR2 SVGIG (reference sequence). The CDR3 region is CAWSRGLRDEQYF. CDR3 DNA: TGTGCCTGGAGTCGGGGGCTTCGGGACGAGCAGTACTTC.

The count of this clone is one. The genes are TRBV28 and TRBJ2-1, with no clear D. V lost 0 bases and J lost 7, with 4 bases in between. CDR3 size: 12 residues. CDR1 and CDR2 from the germline V gene are MDHEN and SYDVKM. CDR3 amino acids: CASSLWGNEQFF. The CDR3 DNA sequence: TGTGCCAGCAGTTTATGGGGAAATGAGCAGTTCTTC. Complete variable domain (other parts from reference TRBV28 and TRBJ2-1): DVKVTQSSRYLVKRTGEKVFLECVQDMDHENMFWYRQDPGLGLRLIYFSYDVKMKEKGDIPEGYSVSREKKERFSLILESASTNQTSMYLCASSLWGNEQFFGPGTRLTVL.

The chain combines TRBV2 with TRBJ2-1; the match to TRBD2 covers 8 bases. The CDR3 sequence is 14 residues long. Germline V gene lookup returns CDR1 SNHLY and CDR2 FYNNEI. The V segment lost 4 bases and the J segment 6 bases; nucleotides outside the gene matches: 5. The CDR3 loop reads CASSAGREGNEQFF. CDR3 coding DNA: TGTGCCAGCAGTGCCGGGAGGGAAGGCAATGAGCAGTTCTTC. The full variable domain, its missing parts supplied by reference TRBV2 and TRBJ2-1, is EPEVTQTPSHQVTQMGQEVILRCVPISNHLYFYWYRQILGQKVEFLVSFYNNEISEKSEIFDDQFSVERPDGSNFTLKIRSTKLEDSAMYFCASSAGREGNEQFFGPGTRLTVL.

This sequence joins TRBV10-3 and TRBJ2-1, with 13 bases lining up with TRBD2. V dropped 5 bases and J dropped 5; count of bases not matched to a gene: 3. The CDR3 runs 15 residues. CDR1 and CDR2 from the germline V gene are ENHRY and SYGVKD. For the CDR3, the DNA is TGTGCCATCAGTCGACTAGCGGGGGGTGACAATGAGCAGTTCTTC. Residues: CAISRLAGGDNEQFF.

A word on this clone: The same CDR3 is also encoded by other DNA sequences in this sample. The gene calls are TRBV7-2 and TRBJ2-1, with D uncertain. Per germline, CDR1 SGHTA and CDR2 FQGNSA. V lost 4 bases and J lost 7, with 11 bases in between. This CDR3 has 13 amino acids. CDR3 in DNA: TGTGCCAGCAGCTCCAGGTTAGGAAATGAGCAGTTCTTC. Translating gives CASSSRLGNEQFF. Drawing the rest from reference TRBV7-2 and TRBJ2-1, the complete variable domain is GAGVSQSPSNKVTEKGKDVELRCDPISGHTALYWYRQSLGQGLEFLIYFQGNSAPDKSGLPSDRFSAERTGGSVSTLTIQRTQQEDSAVYLCASSSRLGNEQFFGPGTRLTVL.

The rearrangement uses TRBV6-4 and TRBJ2-1, with D possibly TRBD2 on 6 matching bases. This CDR3 region has 16 residues. Trimming left V 2 bases short and J 5 bases short, with 16 bases between. Germline-derived CDR1 and CDR2 are MRHNA and SNTAGT. In DNA form, the CDR3 reads TGTGCCAGCAGTGACGGCTCGGGAGTAGGGGACAATGAGCAGTTCTTC. Amino acid sequence: CASSDGSGVGDNEQFF.

V gene TRBV18 combines with J gene TRBJ2-3; D gene uncertain. The CDR3 spans 13 residues. Germline values: CDR1 KGHSH, CDR2 LQKENI. Trimming shortened V by 2 bases and J by 5 bases, and 8 bases separated the two germline ends. CDR3 coding DNA: TGTGCCAGCTCACCAGGATCCGGAGATACGCAGTATTTT. Encoded protein: CASSPGSGDTQYF.

This clone was detected ten times or more. J is TRBJ2-3 and V is TRBV5-1, with unresolved D. V was cut by 2 bases and J by 6 bases, with 13 bases left in between. Germline values: CDR1 SGHRS, CDR2 YFSETQ. The CDR3 is 14 amino acids. The CDR3 coding sequence is TGCGCCAGCAGCTTAGGGCAGACGGCGGATACGCAGTATTTT. This encodes CASSLGQTADTQYF.

V gene TRBV7-2 combines with J gene TRBJ2-4, with 13 bases lining up with TRBD2. CDR3 size: 19 residues. Losses at the gene ends were 3 bases for V and 6 bases for J; bases not matched to a gene: 14. CDR1 SGHTA and CDR2 FQGNSA come from the germline V gene. CDR3 sequence: CASSLRGDTRTSGRNIQYF. CDR3 nucleotides: TGTGCCAGCAGCTTGCGCGGGGACACTAGGACTAGCGGGAGAAACATTCAGTACTTC.

The rearrangement links TRBV10-3 to TRBJ2-1, with TRBD2 matching over 7 bases. Per the germline V gene, CDR1 is ENHRY and CDR2 is SYGVKD. Unmatched junction bases numbered 15, after V lost 10 bases and J lost 9 bases. This CDR3 contains 14 residues. CDR3 region: CATGAWEGLTEQFF. The CDR3 coding sequence is TGTGCCACCGGCGCGTGGGAGGGCCTGACTGAGCAGTTCTTC.

The chain uses TRBV27 and TRBJ1-1; no reliable D call. Germline V lookup: CDR1 MNHEY, CDR2 SMNVEV (reference sequence). Between the trimmed V and J ends, which lost 7 bases and 0 bases, there was a span of 15 bases. CDR3 size: 15 residues. Here the CDR3 reads CASTSLRGMNTEAFF. CDR3 bases: TGTGCCAGCACCTCCCTCCGGGGAATGAACACTGAAGCTTTCTTT.

In regard to this clone: A far larger clone is off by one base, so a read error is likely. The rearrangement links TRBV5-4 to TRBJ2-7; no reliable D call. The CDR3 runs 13 residues. Germline V gene lookup returns CDR1 SGHNT and CDR2 YYREEE (reference sequence). As DNA, the CDR3 is TGTGCCGGCAGCCTCTCCTCCATCCACGAGCAGTACTTC. Encoded protein: CAGSLSSIHEQYF.

The genes are TRBV5-6 and TRBJ2-2; 8 bases map to TRBD2. CDR1 is SGHDT, CDR2 YYEEEE, per germline. V shed 4 bases, J shed 5 bases, and the junction held 4 bases outside the gene matches. CDR3 length: 14 residues. CDR3: CASSPGLGTGELFF. CDR3 sequence (DNA): TGTGCCAGCAGCCCGGGACTAGGGACCGGGGAGCTGTTTTTT. Together with reference TRBV5-6 and TRBJ2-2, the CDR3 gives the full variable domain: DAGVTQSPTHLIKTRGQQVTLRCSPKSGHDTVSWYQQALGQGPQFIFQYYEEEERQRGNFPDRFSGHQFPNYSSELNVNALLLGDSALYLCASSPGLGTGELFFGEGSRLTVL.

The V call is TRBV11-3, the J call TRBJ1-2; 7 bases are shared with TRBD1. Germline V CDR1 and CDR2: SGHNT, YENEEA. The CDR3 length is 17 residues. Losses at the gene ends were 5 bases for V and 5 bases for J; bases not matched to a gene: 17. The CDR3 sequence: CASSRTGDAKPIYGYTF. The CDR3 DNA is TGTGCCAGCAGCAGAACAGGGGACGCAAAACCAATTTATGGCTACACCTTC.

There are a few counts of this clone. The chain links TRBV15 to TRBJ2-2; perhaps TRBD2 as D (5 bases). The V gene lost 0 bases and the J gene lost 4 bases, with 9 bases spanning the gap. The germline gives CDR1 LNHNV, CDR2 YYDKDF (reference sequence). The CDR3 consists of 15 residues. CDR3 DNA: TGTGCCACCAGCAGAGATCTAGCCTTCACCGGGGAGCTGTTTTTT. It encodes CATSRDLAFTGELFF.

The genes are TRBV4-2 and TRBJ2-7, with a weak D call TRBD1 (5 bases). Germline V gives CDR1 LGHNA, CDR2 YNFKEQ. The ends were cut back, 1 base at V and 6 bases at J, with 10 bases in the middle. There are 13 residues in the CDR3. As DNA, the CDR3 is TGTGCCAGCAGCCAAGCCAGGGCTGGCGAGCAGTACTTC. This codes for CASSQARAGEQYF.

This clone was counted between two and nine times. This chain links TRBV6-4 with TRBJ2-1, with unresolved D. The CDR3 is made up of 19 amino acids. Trimming took 7 bases from V and 1 from J, leaving 26 bases between them. The germline CDR1 and CDR2 sequences are MRHNA and SNTAGT. CDR3 sequence reads: CASTLTGVGLRKSYNEQFF. CDR3 nucleotides: TGTGCCAGCACATTGACCGGAGTAGGCCTCAGGAAATCCTACAATGAGCAGTTCTTC.

This chain joins TRBV7-2 and TRBJ2-1; the match to TRBD1 covers 8 bases. The CDR3 contains 15 residues. The germline V gene encodes CDR1 SGHTA and CDR2 FQGNSA. Trimming cost V 5 bases and J 4 bases; bases outside gene matches: 7. This CDR3 is CASSRGQGGYNEQFF. CDR3 coding DNA: TGTGCCAGCAGCCGTGGACAGGGAGGATACAATGAGCAGTTCTTC.

This clone was observed a single time. The chain combines TRBV6-1 with TRBJ2-7; D is ambiguous. This CDR3 contains 14 residues. CDR1 and CDR2 (germline): MNHNS, SASEGT. V lost 2 bases to trimming and J lost 0 bases, with 8 bases between them. The chain's CDR3 is CASSEQVSSYEQYF. In DNA, the CDR3 is TGTGCCAGCAGTGAACAGGTCAGCTCCTACGAGCAGTACTTC.

The chain is built from TRBV30 and TRBJ2-7; no clear D gene. The CDR3 is made up of 12 amino acids. The V gene lost 7 bases and the J gene lost 3 bases, with 13 bases spanning the gap. Germline V CDR1 and CDR2: GTSNPN, SVGIG (reference sequence). This CDR3 reads CASGSGRYEQYF. Here the CDR3 DNA reads TGTGCCTCCGGATCGGGCCGCTACGAGCAGTACTTC.

The chain joins TRBV5-1 to TRBJ2-1; the D gene could be TRBD1 or TRBD2 (5 bases each). CDR3 length: 15 residues. The V end was cut by 4 bases, the J end by 6 bases, with 17 bases between. Germline CDR1 SGHRS, CDR2 YFSETQ. The CDR3 region has the DNA TGCGCCAGCAGCCGCCGGGACGGTGAAGGCAATGAGCAGTTCTTC. This translates into CASSRRDGEGNEQFF.

V is TRBV5-6 and J is TRBJ2-1; 7 nucleotides line up with TRBD2. This CDR3 spans 17 amino acids. V was pared by 0 bases and J by 7 bases, with 13 bases of the junction left unmatched. CDR1 and CDR2 from the germline V gene are SGHDT and YYEEEE. The CDR3 DNA sequence: TGTGCCAGCAGCTTGGCCGGCGGGAGCGAGTATAGAAATGAGCAGTTCTTC. Translation gives CASSLAGGSEYRNEQFF.

A note on this clone: This may be a read error: a much more frequent sequence differs by one nucleotide. The chain has TRBV29-1 and TRBJ1-1; no firm D call. V was trimmed by 6 bases and J by 1 base, leaving 12 bases between them. Per the germline V gene, CDR1 is SQVTM and CDR2 is ANQGSEA. The CDR3 length is 13 residues. The CDR3 nucleotides are TGCAGCGTGGACGGGCAATCGAACACTGAAGCTTTCTTT. Its protein product is CSVDGQSNTEAFF.

The chain combines TRBV9 with TRBJ2-1; D unclear. V was clipped by 3 bases and J by 1 base, with 14 bases between them. The CDR3 loop spans 16 amino acids. Germline V gene lookup returns CDR1 SGDLS and CDR2 YYNGEE. This CDR3 is CASSALWRPSYNEQFF. The CDR3 DNA sequence: TGTGCCAGCAGCGCCCTCTGGCGACCGTCCTACAATGAGCAGTTCTTC.

V usage is TRBV7-8 and J usage is TRBJ1-3, with D uncertain. The CDR3 has 16 residues. CDR1 and CDR2 (germline): SGHVS, FQNEAQ. Trimming removed 2 bases from V and 0 bases from J, with 11 bases in between. CDR3 sequence (DNA): TGTGCCAGCAGCTTAATGGTGGAACCCTCTGGAAACACCATATATTTT. Its translation is CASSLMVEPSGNTIYF.

The rearrangement uses TRBV7-2 and TRBJ2-2, with TRBD2 as a possible D gene (6 bases). The CDR3 extends over 14 amino acids. Trimming removed 5 bases from V and 5 bases from J, with 12 bases in between. Germline CDR1 is SGHTA and CDR2 is FQGNSA. CDR3 region: CASSPIRGTGELFF. The CDR3 nucleotides read TGTGCCAGCAGCCCTATTCGGGGGACCGGGGAGCTGTTTTTT. The full variable domain, completed using reference TRBV7-2 and TRBJ2-2, is GAGVSQSPSNKVTEKGKDVELRCDPISGHTALYWYRQSLGQGLEFLIYFQGNSAPDKSGLPSDRFSAERTGGSVSTLTIQRTQQEDSAVYLCASSPIRGTGELFFGEGSRLTVL.

To note about this clone: This same CDR3 is encoded by further DNA sequences in the sample. The chain recombines TRBV9 with TRBJ2-1; weak D call: TRBD2 (6 bases). There are 15 residues in the CDR3. Per the germline V gene, CDR1 is SGDLS and CDR2 is YYNGEE. Trimming cost V 2 bases and J 2 bases, with 11 bases left between them. The CDR3 DNA reads TGTGCCAGCAGCGTCGGGGGACTCACCTACAATGAGCAGTTCTTC. It specifies CASSVGGLTYNEQFF.

This chain connects TRBV19 to TRBJ2-5, with 9 bases fitting TRBD1. V gave up 6 bases and J gave up 2 bases; unmatched junction bases: 1. Germline loops: CDR1 LNHDA, CDR2 SQIVND (reference sequence). The CDR3 covers 13 residues. The CDR3 spells CASSGTGQETQYF. In DNA, the CDR3 is TGTGCCAGTAGCGGGACAGGGCAAGAGACCCAGTACTTC. The full variable domain, with the rest looked up from reference TRBV19 and TRBJ2-5, is DGGITQSPKYLFRKEGQNVTLSCEQNLNHDAMYWYRQDPGQGLRLIYYSQIVNDFQKGDIAEGYSVSREKKESFPLTVTSAQKNPTAFYLCASSGTGQETQYFGPGTRLLVL.

Many counts were recorded for this clone. V gene TRBV19 combines with J gene TRBJ2-5; TRBD2 aligns across 16 bases. V lost 4 bases to trimming and J lost 4 bases; unmatched junction nucleotides: 3. The CDR3 spans 16 residues. Germline assignment: CDR1 LNHDA and CDR2 SQIVND (reference sequence). CDR3 region: CASSSGTSGRGETQYF. The CDR3 DNA sequence: TGTGCCAGTAGTAGCGGGACTAGCGGGAGGGGAGAGACCCAGTACTTC.

Details on this clone: The junction and the germline gene differ at one end; a read error may be behind it. V gene TRBV6-1 combines with J gene TRBJ2-1, with 10 bases matching TRBD2. Per germline, CDR1 MNHNS and CDR2 SASEGT. There are 14 residues in the CDR3. The CDR3 DNA sequence: TGTGCCAGCAGCGAAGCGGGAGGGCCGTCTGAGCAGTTCTTC. Encoded protein: CASSEAGGPSEQFF.

This clone was observed a few times. This sample includes further DNA sequences coding for the same CDR3. V is TRBV18 and J is TRBJ2-7; 8 nucleotides match TRBD1. CDR3 length: 15 amino acids. Germline V gives CDR1 KGHSH, CDR2 LQKENI. The V gene end was trimmed by 3 bases and the J gene end by 3 bases; junction bases not matched to a gene: 7. The CDR3 DNA reads TGTGCCAGCTCACCTGGGCATGGACAGGGCTACGAGCAGTACTTC. This encodes CASSPGHGQGYEQYF. Drawing the rest from reference TRBV18 and TRBJ2-7, the complete variable domain is NAGVMQNPRHLVRRRGQEARLRCSPMKGHSHVYWYRQLPEEGLKFMVYLQKENIIDESGMPKERFSAEFPKEGPSILRIQQVVRGDSAAYFCASSPGHGQGYEQYFGPGTRLTVT.

The chain has TRBV7-8 and TRBJ2-5, with D possibly being TRBD1 or TRBD2 (5 bases each). CDR3 length equals 16 residues. The germline gives CDR1 SGHVS, CDR2 FQNEAQ. Trimming took off 4 bases at V and 4 bases at J, with 19 bases between the two ends. CDR3 sequence reads: CASSSRRDARRETQYF. CDR3 DNA sequence: TGTGCCAGCAGCTCCCGCCGGGACGCCCGCCGAGAGACCCAGTACTTC.